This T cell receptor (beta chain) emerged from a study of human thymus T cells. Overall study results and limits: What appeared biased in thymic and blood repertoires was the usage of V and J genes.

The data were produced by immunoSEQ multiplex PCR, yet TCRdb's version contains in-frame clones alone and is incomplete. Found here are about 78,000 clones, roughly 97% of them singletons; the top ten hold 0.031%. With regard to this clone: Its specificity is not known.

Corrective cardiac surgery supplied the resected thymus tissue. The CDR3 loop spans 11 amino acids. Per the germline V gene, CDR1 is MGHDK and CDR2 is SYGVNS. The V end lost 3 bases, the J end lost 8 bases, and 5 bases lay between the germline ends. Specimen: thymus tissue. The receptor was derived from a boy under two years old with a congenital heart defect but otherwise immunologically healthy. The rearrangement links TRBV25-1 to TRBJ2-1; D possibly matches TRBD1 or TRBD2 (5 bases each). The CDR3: CASSEGDEQFF. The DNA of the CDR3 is TGTGCCAGCAGTGAGGGGGATGAGCAGTTCTTC. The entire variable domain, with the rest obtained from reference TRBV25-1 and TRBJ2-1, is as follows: EADIYQTPRYLVIGTGKKITLECSQTMGHDKMYWYQQDPGMELHLIHYSYGVNSTEKGDLSSESTVSRIRTEHFPLTLESARPSHTSQYLCASSEGDEQFFGPGTRLTVL.